These 31 T cell receptor beta chains share one sample of origin, sequenced in a study of shared clonotypes between healthy human individuals. Here immunoSEQ multiplex PCR was the method, and the copy in TCRdb shows in-frame clones only, minus some. Altogether 2 million to 2.5 million clones are present, nearly 97% being singletons, with the ten largest covering roughly 0.13%. The sequenced material came from naive CD4+ T cells sorted from blood. The subset was: CD45RA+ positively selected. These receptors came from a man aged 18 to 29 in good health.

V gene TRBV6-5 combines with J gene TRBJ2-7; possibly TRBD1 for D (6 bases). The CDR3 sequence is 14 residues long. Germline CDR1 MNHEY, CDR2 SVGAGI. Deletions cut 5 bases from V and 3 bases from J, with 14 bases between. CDR3 nucleotide sequence: TGTGCCAGCAGTCCCCACAGGGACGTCTACGAGCAGTACTTC. It translates to CASSPHRDVYEQYF.

The gene calls are TRBV10-1 and TRBJ2-1; no clear D. Germline V CDR1 and CDR2: WNHNN, SYGVQD (reference sequence). The CDR3 spans 13 residues. V shed 4 bases and J shed 5 bases, with 9 bases lying between them. CDR3 sequence: CASSGEGHNEQFF. CDR3 nucleotides: TGCGCCAGCAGTGGAGAAGGGCACAATGAGCAGTTCTTC.

V usage is TRBV7-2 and J usage is TRBJ2-1; D is uncertain. The CDR3 has 16 amino acids. The V end lost 5 bases, the J end lost 7 bases, and 21 bases lay between the germline ends. The germline V gene encodes CDR1 SGHTA and CDR2 FQGNSA. The CDR3 DNA reads TGTGCCAGCAGCCCCCATGGCTCCGGAGTGGGGAATGAGCAGTTCTTC. Its protein product is CASSPHGSGVGNEQFF.

V is TRBV20-1 and J is TRBJ1-2; TRBD1 matches at 7 bases. CDR3 length equals 11 residues. Germline-derived CDR1 and CDR2 are DFQATT and SNEGSKA (reference sequence). The CDR3 spells CGTDRSYGYTF. DNA for the CDR3: TGCGGGACAGACAGAAGCTATGGCTACACCTTC.

Here the CDR3 DNA reads TGTGCCAGCAGCTTAGCCTCAATTGGACAGGGAAGAGGAGGCTACACCTTC. This codes for CASSLASIGQGRGGYTF. This chain joins TRBV5-4 and TRBJ1-2, with 8 bases identical to TRBD1. The CDR3 runs 17 residues. Looked up from germline, CDR1 is SGHNT and CDR2 is YYREEE (reference sequence). V lost 2 bases, J lost 8 bases, and 17 bases stayed unmatched.

This chain connects TRBV18 to TRBJ2-7; D is perhaps TRBD2 (6 bases). The CDR3 is made up of 14 amino acids. Trimming took off 4 bases at V and 2 bases at J, with 12 bases between the two ends. Germline CDR1 KGHSH, CDR2 LQKENI. CDR3 protein: CASSLAGFAYEQYF. The CDR3 DNA follows: TGTGCCAGCTCACTTGCGGGATTCGCCTACGAGCAGTACTTC. The full variable domain, completed using reference TRBV18 and TRBJ2-7, is NAGVMQNPRHLVRRRGQEARLRCSPMKGHSHVYWYRQLPEEGLKFMVYLQKENIIDESGMPKERFSAEFPKEGPSILRIQQVVRGDSAAYFCASSLAGFAYEQYFGPGTRLTVT.

The chain joins TRBV6-5 to TRBJ2-7; D perhaps matches TRBD1 (6 bases). The CDR3 covers 15 residues. V was clipped by 2 bases and J by 6 bases, with 17 bases between them. The germline V gene encodes CDR1 MNHEY and CDR2 SVGAGI. For the CDR3, the DNA is TGTGCCAGCAGTTACGTACAGGGACGGGGCAGCGAGCAGTACTTC. It translates to CASSYVQGRGSEQYF.

The rearrangement uses TRBV5-6 and TRBJ2-7; D is uncertain. Germline CDR1 SGHDT, CDR2 YYEEEE. Trimming removed 2 bases from V and 4 bases from J, with 13 bases in between. CDR3 size: 14 residues. CDR3 DNA: TGTGCCAGCAGCTTCAGAGGACGTCTGTACGAGCAGTACTTC. Translated, it gives CASSFRGRLYEQYF.

The rearrangement joins TRBV4-1 to TRBJ2-7; D uncertain. Per germline, CDR1 MGHRA and CDR2 YSYEKL. The CDR3 runs to 13 residues. V gave up 4 bases and J gave up 3 bases, with 10 bases separating them. CDR3 nucleotide sequence: TGCGCCAGCAGCCGTGGTATGAACTACGAGCAGTACTTC. As protein: CASSRGMNYEQYF.

A few counts support this clone. This sample also contains other DNA sequences that code for the same CDR3. This chain joins TRBV5-1 and TRBJ2-7; D is undetermined. Looked up from germline, CDR1 is SGHRS and CDR2 is YFSETQ. The V end was cut by 0 bases, the J end by 2 bases, with 3 bases between. The CDR3 sequence is 12 residues long. CDR3 bases: TGCGCCAGCAGCTTGGGGACCTACGAGCAGTACTTC. Amino acid sequence: CASSLGTYEQYF.

The rearrangement joins TRBV11-2 to TRBJ2-5; D is ambiguous. Looked up from germline, CDR1 is SGHAT and CDR2 is FQNNGV. V lost 5 bases and J lost 0, with 13 bases in between. This CDR3 spans 15 amino acids. The CDR3 DNA follows: TGTGCCAGCAGCCCCTTGGATGGGTACCAAGAGACCCAGTACTTC. Protein sequence: CASSPLDGYQETQYF.

V and J are TRBV4-1 and TRBJ2-6; TRBD1 aligns across 7 bases. CDR1 and CDR2 (germline): MGHRA, YSYEKL. This CDR3 has 20 residues. The ends lost 1 base at V and 3 bases at J; junction bases unmatched: 15. CDR3 coding DNA: TGCGCCAGCAGCCAAGGTCCTTTTGCTAGGGGGCAAGGTGGGGCCAACGTCCTGACTTTC. Its translation is CASSQGPFARGQGGANVLTF.

V gene TRBV18 combines with J gene TRBJ1-5; TRBD1 matches 9 bases. This CDR3 has 14 residues. Trimming took 4 bases from V and 11 from J; bases not matched to a gene: 9. Germline assignment: CDR1 KGHSH and CDR2 LQKENI. The DNA of the CDR3 is TGTGCCAGCTCACTGGGACAGGGCGAGGGGGCCCAGCATTTT. It is translated as CASSLGQGEGAQHF.

This clone was seen once. This chain uses TRBV6-5 with TRBJ1-1; 7 bases agree with TRBD1. The CDR3 is made up of 14 amino acids. The V gene's germline CDR1 is MNHEY and CDR2 SVGAGI. V dropped 7 bases and J dropped 5; count of bases not matched to a gene: 10. This CDR3 reads CASTERGLGTEAFF. The CDR3 DNA reads as TGTGCCAGCACGGAAAGGGGGCTCGGGACTGAAGCTTTCTTT.

This chain joins TRBV11-2 and TRBJ2-7, with a tentative D call TRBD2 (6 bases). V was clipped by 5 bases and J by 0 bases, with 11 bases between them. Germline V lookup: CDR1 SGHAT, CDR2 FQNNGV. CDR3 length equals 14 residues. CDR3 in amino acids: CASSLLTSSYEQYF. Here the CDR3 DNA reads TGTGCCAGCAGCCTCTTGACTAGCTCCTACGAGCAGTACTTC.

The chain uses TRBV5-1 and TRBJ2-3; maybe TRBD2 (5 bases). The CDR3 is 19 residues long. With 4 bases removed from V and 1 base from J, the gap between germline ends came to 25 bases. CDR1 and CDR2 (germline): SGHRS, YFSETQ. Here the CDR3 reads CASSKKTIVSSGGTDTQYF. The CDR3 nucleotides read TGCGCCAGCAGCAAGAAGACTATCGTTTCGTCGGGTGGCACAGATACGCAGTATTTT.

The chain carries TRBV6-6 and TRBJ2-1; D is perhaps TRBD2 (5 bases). Germline V gives CDR1 MNHNY, CDR2 SVGAGI (reference sequence). Trimming shortened V by 2 bases and J by 0 bases, and 8 bases separated the two germline ends. The CDR3 loop spans 15 amino acids. The CDR3 DNA reads TGTGCCAGCAGTTACGGGAGACCCTCCTACAATGAGCAGTTCTTC. This encodes CASSYGRPSYNEQFF.

V is TRBV5-4 and J is TRBJ2-2; maybe TRBD2 (5 bases). The germline CDR1 and CDR2 sequences are SGHNT and YYREEE (reference sequence). CDR3 length equals 16 residues. Trimming left V 3 bases short and J 5 bases short, with 17 bases between. The CDR3 DNA reads TGTGCCAGCAGCTCGCAAAGGGATTCGGGAACCGGGGAGCTGTTTTTT. It encodes CASSSQRDSGTGELFF.

This chain links TRBV18 with TRBJ2-6; D gene ambiguous. Germline CDR1 reads KGHSH; CDR2 reads LQKENI. The V and J ends lost 3 bases and 0 bases respectively, with 18 bases between them. This CDR3 contains 19 residues. The CDR3 nucleotides are TGTGCCAGCTCACCGTCCTTTGGTCCGGGCCCCTCTGGGGCCAACGTCCTGACTTTC. Its protein is CASSPSFGPGPSGANVLTF.

The chain links TRBV7-9 to TRBJ2-2; D is perhaps TRBD1 (6 bases). The germline V gene encodes CDR1 SEHNR and CDR2 FQNEAQ (reference sequence). V was clipped by 3 bases and J by 5 bases, with 13 bases between them. The CDR3 is 15 residues long. In nucleotides, the CDR3 is TGTGCCAGCAGCTTCAAGATAGGGGGAACCGGGGAGCTGTTTTTT. Encoded protein: CASSFKIGGTGELFF.

The chain links TRBV27 to TRBJ2-1; 9 nucleotides agree with TRBD2. Unmatched junction bases numbered 12, after V lost 5 bases and J lost 7 bases. This CDR3 spans 16 amino acids. Germline assignment: CDR1 MNHEY and CDR2 SMNVEV (reference sequence). CDR3 DNA sequence: TGTGCCAGCAGTCCATCCGGGACTAGCTCTTTTAATGAGCAGTTCTTC. It codes for CASSPSGTSSFNEQFF.

This chain joins TRBV9 and TRBJ1-6; D perhaps matches TRBD1 (5 bases). The CDR3 spans 14 residues. V lost 3 bases, J lost 5 bases, and 9 bases lay in between. CDR1 and CDR2 (germline): SGDLS, YYNGEE. The CDR3: CASSAGHNNSPLHF. CDR3 nucleotide sequence: TGTGCCAGCAGCGCCGGACATAATAATTCACCCCTCCACTTT.

This clone has just one count. The gene calls are TRBV10-3 and TRBJ2-5, with D maybe TRBD1 (5 bases). V was clipped by 10 bases and J by 2 bases, with 17 bases between them. CDR1 and CDR2 from the germline V gene are ENHRY and SYGVKD. CDR3 size: 14 residues. CDR3 loop: CATDDGQSQETQYF. The CDR3 coding sequence is TGTGCCACAGACGATGGACAAAGTCAAGAGACCCAGTACTTC.

The chain carries TRBV2 and TRBJ1-4; 7 nucleotides align to TRBD1. The CDR3 runs 16 residues. V dropped 6 bases and J dropped 0; count of bases not matched to a gene: 7. Germline V lookup: CDR1 SNHLY, CDR2 FYNNEI. CDR3 loop: CASSGTAPATNEKLFF. DNA for the CDR3: TGTGCCAGCAGCGGGACAGCGCCTGCAACTAATGAAAAACTGTTTTTT.

This clone was picked up a small number of times. This chain links TRBV19 with TRBJ2-2, with D possibly being TRBD2 (5 bases). V was clipped by 5 bases and J by 1 base, with 11 bases between them. Germline CDR1 is LNHDA and CDR2 is SQIVND (reference sequence). The CDR3 contains 15 residues. The CDR3 DNA sequence: TGTGCCAGTAGTTGGCCAGCGGAGAACACCGGGGAGCTGTTTTTT. Translating it yields CASSWPAENTGELFF.

The chain has TRBV2 and TRBJ2-7; D is unclear. The V end was cut by 1 base, the J end by 5 bases, with 12 bases between. CDR1 is SNHLY and CDR2 is FYNNEI in the germline V gene. This CDR3 contains 14 residues. The CDR3 here is CASSEGGFGHEQYF. The CDR3 DNA reads TGTGCCAGCAGTGAAGGCGGTTTTGGGCACGAGCAGTACTTC.

V and J are TRBV2 and TRBJ2-1, with TRBD2 matching over 11 bases. Per germline, CDR1 SNHLY and CDR2 FYNNEI. J gave up 5 bases and V 5 bases, and 5 bases lay outside the gene matches. The CDR3 loop spans 15 amino acids. The DNA for the CDR3 is TGTGCCAGCAGTTCTACTAGCGGGGGAAACAATGAGCAGTTCTTC. As protein: CASSSTSGGNNEQFF.

The V and J genes are TRBV7-2 and TRBJ2-5; TRBD2 might be the D (6 bases). The V end lost 2 bases, the J end lost 2 bases, and 12 bases lay between the germline ends. Germline-derived CDR1 and CDR2 are SGHTA and FQGNSA. The CDR3 consists of 15 residues. The CDR3 DNA is TGTGCCAGCAGCTTAACTAGCTCATGGCAAGAGACCCAGTACTTC. It codes for CASSLTSSWQETQYF.

This clone was seen a few times. Other DNA sequences in the sample encode the same CDR3. As DNA, the CDR3 is TGTGCCAGCAGTTACGGGGGTGAAGCTTTCTTT. This gives the protein CASSYGGEAFF. The chain recombines TRBV6-5 with TRBJ1-1, with D possibly matching TRBD1 (5 bases). Trimming left V 2 bases short and J 7 bases short, with 5 bases between. The CDR3 covers 11 residues. CDR1 is MNHEY and CDR2 is SVGAGI in the germline V gene.

About this clone: Distinct nucleotide sequences in the sample also encode this CDR3. The chain couples TRBV7-2 to TRBJ2-7; no clear D gene. The V end was cut by 3 bases, the J end by 6 bases, with 6 bases between. CDR3 length: 11 amino acids. Germline V lookup: CDR1 SGHTA, CDR2 FQGNSA. CDR3 coding DNA: TGTGCCAGCAGCTTCGGCCCCGAGCAGTACTTC. Its translation is CASSFGPEQYF. Based on the CDR3 plus reference TRBV7-2 and TRBJ2-7, the full variable domain is GAGVSQSPSNKVTEKGKDVELRCDPISGHTALYWYRQSLGQGLEFLIYFQGNSAPDKSGLPSDRFSAERTGGSVSTLTIQRTQQEDSAVYLCASSFGPEQYFGPGTRLTVT.

The chain has TRBV15 and TRBJ1-6; 8 bases agree with TRBD1. V lost 8 bases, J lost 9 bases, and 9 bases stayed unmatched. The CDR3 length is 14 residues. CDR1 and CDR2 (germline): LNHNV, YYDKDF (reference sequence). The CDR3 protein is CATLSDRGTSPLHF. The CDR3, as DNA: TGTGCCACCCTATCCGACAGGGGAACTTCACCCCTCCACTTT.